These T cell receptor beta chains were read from a single sample in a study of blood T cell repertoires in COVID-19. Method: immunoSEQ multiplex PCR; TCRdb's copy keeps in-frame clones and lacks some. The sample carries around 310,000 clones, 90% recorded once. The sequencing sample was made of peripheral blood. These receptors originate from a woman in her 40s with COVID-19, enrolled during active disease. The CDR3 runs from the conserved cysteine through the conserved F or W. Each record gives: V gene, clone size, J gene, CDR3 length, D gene, CDR3 protein, CDR3 DNA. The D gene is left open where the match is weak. Clone size is shown for a subset of rows, as once, few, many or a class of expanded clone.

V gene: TRBV5-1; clone size: -; J gene: TRBJ1-4; CDR3 length: 13; D gene: TRBD1; CDR3 protein: CASSRDSNEKLFF; CDR3 DNA: TGCGCCAGCAGCAGGGACAGTAATGAAAAACTGTTTTTT
V gene: TRBV4-1; clone size: -; J gene: TRBJ2-2; CDR3 length: 16; D gene: -; CDR3 protein: CASSQAGTPVGGELFF; CDR3 DNA: TGCGCCAGCAGCCAAGCCGGGACACCCGTGGGCGGGGAGCTGTTTTTT
V gene: TRBV4-3; clone size: -; J gene: TRBJ1-6; CDR3 length: 16; D gene: TRBD1; CDR3 protein: CASSLGQGSDNSPLHF; CDR3 DNA: TGCGCCAGCAGCCTTGGACAGGGTTCGGATAATTCACCCCTCCACTTT
V gene: TRBV29-1; clone size: -; J gene: TRBJ1-2; CDR3 length: 11; D gene: TRBD1; CDR3 protein: CSVDRGYGYTF; CDR3 DNA: TGCAGCGTGGACAGGGGGTATGGCTACACCTTC
V gene: TRBV9; clone size: -; J gene: TRBJ2-7; CDR3 length: 12; D gene: -; CDR3 protein: CASSPGSYEQYF; CDR3 DNA: TGTGCCAGCAGCCCAGGATCCTACGAGCAGTACTTC
V gene: TRBV18; clone size: once; J gene: TRBJ2-5; CDR3 length: 14; D gene: -; CDR3 protein: CASSPSRNQETQYF; CDR3 DNA: TGTGCCAGCTCACCATCCAGGAATCAAGAGACCCAGTACTTC
V gene: TRBV24-1; clone size: -; J gene: TRBJ2-2; CDR3 length: 15; D gene: TRBD2; CDR3 protein: CATSAGLASTGELFF; CDR3 DNA: TGTGCCACCAGTGCGGGACTAGCGTCGACCGGGGAGCTGTTTTTT
V gene: TRBV18; clone size: -; J gene: TRBJ2-6; CDR3 length: 17; D gene: TRBD1; CDR3 protein: CASSPPTGGEGANVLTF; CDR3 DNA: TGTGCCAGCTCACCACCTACAGGGGGCGAGGGGGCCAACGTCCTGACTTTC
V gene: TRBV7-6; clone size: once; J gene: TRBJ1-6; CDR3 length: 14; D gene: -; CDR3 protein: CASSLGGLGSPLHF; CDR3 DNA: TGTGCCAGCAGCTTAGGAGGGTTGGGTTCACCCCTCCACTTT
V gene: TRBV6-2/TRBV6-3; clone size: -; J gene: TRBJ2-7; CDR3 length: 14; D gene: TRBD1; CDR3 protein: CASSPGGFWIEQYF; CDR3 DNA: TGTGCCAGCAGCCCAGGGGGCTTTTGGATCGAGCAGTACTTC
V gene: TRBV12-5; clone size: -; J gene: TRBJ1-5; CDR3 length: 14; D gene: TRBD1; CDR3 protein: CASGFGQGGFPLHF; CDR3 DNA: TGTGCTAGTGGTTTCGGACAGGGGGGTTTTCCCTTGCATTTT
V gene: TRBV5-8; clone size: once; J gene: TRBJ2-1; CDR3 length: 15; D gene: TRBD2; CDR3 protein: CASSLELAGASEQFF; CDR3 DNA: TGTGCCAGCAGCTTGGAACTAGCGGGAGCATCTGAGCAGTTCTTC
V gene: TRBV6-5; clone size: -; J gene: TRBJ2-6; CDR3 length: 14; D gene: -; CDR3 protein: CASRSTRGANVLTF; CDR3 DNA: TGTGCCAGCAGGTCCACGCGAGGGGCCAACGTCCTGACTTTC
V gene: TRBV5-1; clone size: -; J gene: TRBJ2-3; CDR3 length: 16; D gene: TRBD2; CDR3 protein: CASSWGTSGGLNTQYF; CDR3 DNA: TGCGCCAGCAGCTGGGGGACTAGCGGGGGTTTAAATACGCAGTATTTT
V gene: TRBV29-1; clone size: -; J gene: TRBJ2-5; CDR3 length: 14; D gene: -; CDR3 protein: CSSAKAGVGETQYF; CDR3 DNA: TGCAGCTCCGCGAAGGCAGGGGTGGGAGAGACCCAGTACTTC
V gene: TRBV28; clone size: -; J gene: TRBJ1-2; CDR3 length: 13; D gene: TRBD1; CDR3 protein: CASSLWDRLGYTF; CDR3 DNA: TGTGCCAGCAGTTTATGGGACAGGTTAGGCTACACCTTC
V gene: TRBV28; clone size: -; J gene: TRBJ1-5; CDR3 length: 13; D gene: TRBD1; CDR3 protein: CASRTGGHQPQHF; CDR3 DNA: TGTGCCAGCCGGACAGGGGGCCATCAGCCCCAGCATTTT
V gene: TRBV18; clone size: once; J gene: TRBJ1-3; CDR3 length: 18; D gene: TRBD1; CDR3 protein: CASSPGQGKQYSGNTIYF; CDR3 DNA: TGTGCCAGCTCACCGGGACAGGGGAAGCAATACTCTGGAAACACCATATATTTT
V gene: TRBV27; clone size: once; J gene: TRBJ2-5; CDR3 length: 14; D gene: -; CDR3 protein: CASSSYREKETQYF; CDR3 DNA: TGTGCCAGCAGTTCCTATCGGGAGAAAGAGACCCAGTACTTC
V gene: TRBV28; clone size: -; J gene: TRBJ1-1; CDR3 length: 11; D gene: -; CDR3 protein: CASSLRGTAFF; CDR3 DNA: TGTGCCAGCAGTTTAAGGGGCACAGCTTTCTTT
V gene: TRBV30; clone size: once; J gene: TRBJ2-7; CDR3 length: 14; D gene: TRBD2; CDR3 protein: CAWINPSGSYEQYF; CDR3 DNA: TGTGCCTGGATAAACCCTAGCGGGAGTTACGAGCAGTACTTC
V gene: TRBV7-9; clone size: once; J gene: TRBJ2-7; CDR3 length: 15; D gene: TRBD1; CDR3 protein: CASSLGGQGIYEQYF; CDR3 DNA: TGTGCCAGCAGCTTAGGAGGACAGGGGATTTACGAGCAGTACTTC
V gene: TRBV18; clone size: -; J gene: TRBJ1-5; CDR3 length: 17; D gene: -; CDR3 protein: CASSPLDRIGGNQPQHF; CDR3 DNA: TGTGCCAGCTCACCACTTGACAGGATCGGAGGAAATCAGCCCCAGCATTTT
V gene: TRBV2; clone size: -; J gene: TRBJ2-1; CDR3 length: 14; D gene: TRBD2; CDR3 protein: CASGAGGSYNEQFF; CDR3 DNA: TGTGCCAGCGGAGCGGGAGGCTCCTACAATGAGCAGTTCTTC
V gene: TRBV16; clone size: -; J gene: TRBJ2-2; CDR3 length: 15; D gene: -; CDR3 protein: CASSRLGEGTGELFF; CDR3 DNA: TGTGCCAGCAGCCGTCTCGGAGAGGGCACCGGGGAGCTGTTTTTT
V gene: TRBV6-2/TRBV6-3; clone size: -; J gene: TRBJ1-4; CDR3 length: 11; D gene: -; CDR3 protein: CASSYGGKLFF; CDR3 DNA: TGTGCCAGCAGTTACGGAGGAAAACTGTTTTTT
V gene: TRBV6-1; clone size: -; J gene: TRBJ2-3; CDR3 length: 17; D gene: TRBD2; CDR3 protein: CASSASPSGLSTDTQYF; CDR3 DNA: TGTGCCAGCAGTGCCTCCCCTAGCGGGTTGAGCACAGATACGCAGTATTTT
V gene: TRBV27; clone size: -; J gene: TRBJ2-1; CDR3 length: 15; D gene: -; CDR3 protein: CASSLSHPNYNEQFF; CDR3 DNA: TGTGCCAGCAGTTTATCTCATCCCAACTACAATGAGCAGTTCTTC
V gene: TRBV30; clone size: -; J gene: TRBJ2-3; CDR3 length: 14; D gene: TRBD2; CDR3 protein: CASRLAGVTDTQYF; CDR3 DNA: TGTGCCTCCCGACTAGCGGGAGTGACAGATACGCAGTATTTT
V gene: TRBV28; clone size: -; J gene: TRBJ1-5; CDR3 length: 14; D gene: TRBD1; CDR3 protein: CASRQGSKDQPQHF; CDR3 DNA: TGTGCCAGCAGACAGGGGAGTAAAGATCAGCCCCAGCATTTT
V gene: TRBV28; clone size: -; J gene: TRBJ2-7; CDR3 length: 14; D gene: TRBD2; CDR3 protein: CASSRTSGAYEQYF; CDR3 DNA: TGTGCCAGCAGTAGGACTAGCGGGGCCTACGAGCAGTACTTC
V gene: TRBV30; clone size: -; J gene: TRBJ1-2; CDR3 length: 11; D gene: -; CDR3 protein: CAWKRGLGYTF; CDR3 DNA: TGTGCCTGGAAGAGGGGGTTAGGCTACACCTTC
V gene: TRBV18; clone size: -; J gene: TRBJ1-3; CDR3 length: 14; D gene: -; CDR3 protein: CASSPLTVGNTIYF; CDR3 DNA: TGTGCCAGCTCACCCCTGACAGTTGGAAACACCATATATTTT